The 25 T cell receptor beta chains listed next were all sequenced from one sample in a study of CXCR3-negative and CXCR3-positive naive CD8 T cells. Overall study findings and caveats: When CXCR3-positive naive cells were set against CXCR3-negative naive cells, the former had more hydrophobic TRB CDR3s.

Antigens of these TCRs are unknown. Carrying UMI labels, the TRB cDNA libraries were prepared through 5' RACE. Following a re-call of the 5' RACE reads, TCRdb has one entry per CDR3 protein and lacks DNA. This table lists roughly 120,000 distinct CDR3 sequences. The sample taken for sequencing was naive CXCR3+ CD8+ T cells from blood. The subset here: CD45RO-CCR7+CD27+CD95- naive CD8+ T cells expressing CXCR3 (TNR3+). The receptors stem from a human donor in good health. Some clones in this sample may be carry-over from other donors' samples.

This sequence joins TRBV7-9 and TRBJ2-7; TCRdb indicates TRBD1, and absent DNA this call remains unverified. Germline lookup yields CDR1 SEHNR and CDR2 FQNEAQ (reference sequence). The CDR3 is 15 residues long. The CDR3 reads CASSTPGQGRYEQYF.

CDR3 loop: CASSLGLGAEAFF. The chain is built from TRBV6-5 and TRBJ1-1. CDR3 size: 13 residues. The germline V gene encodes CDR1 MNHEY and CDR2 SVGAGI.

V and J are TRBV28 and TRBJ2-5. Germline-derived CDR1 and CDR2 are MDHEN and SYDVKM. The CDR3 is 15 amino acids. CDR3 residues: CASSFPGAIVETQYF.

This chain connects TRBV29-1 to TRBJ1-1. The CDR3 extends over 12 amino acids. Germline V CDR1 and CDR2: SQVTM, ANQGSEA. CDR3 amino acids: CSVPDRNTEAFF.

The chain joins TRBV29-1 to TRBJ1-1; the TCRdb D gene call, TRBD1, has no DNA to confirm it. Per germline, CDR1 SQVTM and CDR2 ANQGSEA. The CDR3 sequence is 12 residues long. The CDR3 is CSVEQGNTEAFF.

V gene TRBV7-6 combines with J gene TRBJ2-7; lacking DNA, the TRBD1 call made by TCRdb goes unchecked. CDR1 and CDR2 (germline): SGHVS, FNYEAQ. The CDR3 runs 15 residues. The CDR3 protein is CASSLRGTGAYEQYF.

The rearrangement joins TRBV27 to TRBJ2-3; absent DNA, TCRdb's TRBD2 call cannot be checked. The CDR3 has 15 residues. Germline values: CDR1 MNHEY, CDR2 SMNVEV (reference sequence). CDR3 amino acids: CASSHGLAGLDTQYF.

This chain joins TRBV15 and TRBJ2-7. This CDR3 region has 15 residues. Germline lookup yields CDR1 LNHNV and CDR2 YYDKDF (reference sequence). CDR3 in amino acids: CATTNGLWGSYEQYF.

This CDR3 reads CSAGGQETGAPPYEQYF. The J gene is TRBJ2-7, the V gene TRBV20-1; the TRBD1 assignment by TCRdb is unverifiable without DNA. This CDR3 contains 17 residues. The germline V gene has CDR1 DFQATT and CDR2 SNEGSKA (reference sequence).

This chain links TRBV5-1 with TRBJ1-2. Germline CDR1 SGHRS, CDR2 YFSETQ. The CDR3 runs to 15 residues. This CDR3 reads CASSLEHRAPFGYTF.

The CDR3 is CASSAEVAGLAINEQFF. The chain is built from TRBV11-2 and TRBJ2-1; TCRdb indicates TRBD2, and absent DNA this call remains unverified. Germline V gene data show CDR1 as SGHAT and CDR2 as FQNNGV. The CDR3 runs to 17 residues.

This rearrangement joins TRBV12-3 or TRBV12-4 to TRBJ2-7; TCRdb's D gene call, TRBD1, goes unchecked for lack of DNA. This CDR3 region has 13 residues. The CDR3 is CASSLYPPYEQYF.

This rearrangement joins TRBV5-1 to TRBJ2-1. Germline CDR1 reads SGHRS; CDR2 reads YFSETQ. This CDR3 comprises 15 residues. CDR3 residues: CASSLGRASYNEQFF.

The chain employs TRBV12-3 or TRBV12-4 and TRBJ2-2; the D call from TCRdb, TRBD1, cannot be confirmed without DNA. The CDR3 consists of 16 residues. The CDR3 reads CASRSDREAYTGELFF.

The rearrangement joins TRBV10-2 to TRBJ2-7. The germline V gene has CDR1 WSHSY and CDR2 SAAADI. CDR3 size: 14 residues. The CDR3 reads CASTSLGRTYEQYF.

CDR3 region: CSARDLGSQYSNQPQHF. V gene TRBV20-1 combines with J gene TRBJ1-5. CDR1 and CDR2 from the germline V gene are DFQATT and SNEGSKA (reference sequence). The CDR3 length is 17 residues.

The chain combines TRBV25-1 with TRBJ2-1. From germline, CDR1 is MGHDK and CDR2 SYGVNS. The CDR3 is 12 amino acids. CDR3 in amino acids: CASSLISDEQFF.

The chain is built from TRBV7-9 and TRBJ2-7; TCRdb gives TRBD1 as the D gene, but with no DNA this cannot be confirmed. The CDR3 covers 13 residues. CDR1 and CDR2 from the germline V gene are SEHNR and FQNEAQ (reference sequence). The chain's CDR3 is CASSPDAGDEQYF.

This rearrangement joins TRBV14 to TRBJ2-2. From germline, CDR1 is SGHDN and CDR2 FVKESK. The CDR3 has 16 amino acids. The CDR3 loop reads CASSQVRQSHTGELFF.

The chain carries TRBV5-6 and TRBJ2-7; the TRBD1 assignment by TCRdb is unverifiable without DNA. Germline values: CDR1 SGHDT, CDR2 YYEEEE. This CDR3 is built from 14 residues. The CDR3 protein is CASSLLLRDYEQYF. The full variable domain, its missing parts supplied by reference TRBV5-6 and TRBJ2-7, is DAGVTQSPTHLIKTRGQQVTLRCSPKSGHDTVSWYQQALGQGPQFIFQYYEEEERQRGNFPDRFSGHQFPNYSSELNVNALLLGDSALYLCASSLLLRDYEQYFGPGTRLTVT.

The chain uses TRBV3-1 and TRBJ2-5; TCRdb's assignment of TRBD1 cannot be checked, as there is no DNA. Germline CDR1 reads LGHDT; CDR2 reads YNNKEL (reference sequence). The CDR3 contains 15 residues. CDR3 loop: CASSLPTGTQETQYF.

V gene TRBV7-3 combines with J gene TRBJ2-1. The CDR3 runs to 15 residues. The V gene's germline CDR1 is SGHTA and CDR2 FQGTGA. Here the CDR3 reads CASSPTGANHNEQFF.

The CDR3: CSASIMPGSESSPLHF. The chain recombines TRBV20-1 with TRBJ1-6; the TCRdb call, TRBD1, lacks DNA for checking. Germline V gene lookup returns CDR1 DFQATT and CDR2 SNEGSKA (reference sequence). The CDR3 contains 16 residues.

J is TRBJ2-1 and V is TRBV10-3; TCRdb calls TRBD2, which cannot be checked without DNA. CDR1 and CDR2 (germline): ENHRY, SYGVKD. The CDR3 length is 14 residues. CDR3 amino acids: CAISDPGGGHEQFF.

The chain links TRBV29-1 to TRBJ2-7; no DNA is available, so the TRBD1 call from TCRdb remains unchecked. This CDR3 spans 14 amino acids. The germline V gene encodes CDR1 SQVTM and CDR2 ANQGSEA. CDR3 region: CSVGLMDRAYEQYF.